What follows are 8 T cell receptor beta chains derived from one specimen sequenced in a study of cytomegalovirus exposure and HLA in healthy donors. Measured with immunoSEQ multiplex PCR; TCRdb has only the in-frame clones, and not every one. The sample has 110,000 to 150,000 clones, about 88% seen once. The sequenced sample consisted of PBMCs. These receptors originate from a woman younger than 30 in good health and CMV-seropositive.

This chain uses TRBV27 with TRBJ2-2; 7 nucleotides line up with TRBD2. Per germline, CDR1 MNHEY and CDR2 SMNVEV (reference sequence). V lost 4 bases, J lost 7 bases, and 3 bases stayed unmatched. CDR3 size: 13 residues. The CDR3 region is CASSWGGVGELFF. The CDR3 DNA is TGTGCCAGCAGTTGGGGGGGGGTCGGGGAGCTGTTTTTT.

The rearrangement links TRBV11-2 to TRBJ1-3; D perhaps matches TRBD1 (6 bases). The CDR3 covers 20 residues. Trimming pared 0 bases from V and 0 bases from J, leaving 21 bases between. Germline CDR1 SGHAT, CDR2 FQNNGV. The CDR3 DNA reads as TGTGCCAGCAGCTTAGAGCGGAGGTCCTACAGGGCCAGCTCTGGAAACACCATATATTTT. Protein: CASSLERRSYRASSGNTIYF. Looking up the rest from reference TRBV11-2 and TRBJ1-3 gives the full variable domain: EAGVAQSPRYKIIEKRQSVAFWCNPISGHATLYWYQQILGQGPKLLIQFQNNGVVDDSQLPKDRFSAERLKGVDSTLKIQPAKLEDSAVYLCASSLERRSYRASSGNTIYFGEGSWLTVV.

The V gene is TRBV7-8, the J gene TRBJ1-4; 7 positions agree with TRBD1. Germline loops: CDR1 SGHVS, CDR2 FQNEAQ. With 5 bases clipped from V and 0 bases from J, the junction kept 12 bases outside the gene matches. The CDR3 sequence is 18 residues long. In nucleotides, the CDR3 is TGTGCCAGCAGCCCTGCGACAGGGACAGTGGCAACTAATGAAAAACTGTTTTTT. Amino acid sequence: CASSPATGTVATNEKLFF.

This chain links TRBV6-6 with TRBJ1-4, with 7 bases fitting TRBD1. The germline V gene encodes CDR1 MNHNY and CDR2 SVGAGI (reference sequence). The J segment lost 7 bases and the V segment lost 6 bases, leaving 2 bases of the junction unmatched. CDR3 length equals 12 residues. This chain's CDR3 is CASSPGGEKLFF. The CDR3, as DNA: TGTGCCAGCAGCCCAGGGGGTGAAAAACTGTTTTTT.

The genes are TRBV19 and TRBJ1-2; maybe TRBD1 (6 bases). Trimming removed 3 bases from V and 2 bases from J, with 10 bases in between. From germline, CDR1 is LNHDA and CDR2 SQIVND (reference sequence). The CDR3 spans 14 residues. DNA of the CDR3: TGTGCCAGTAGTATCGGGCAGGGGAACTATGGCTACACCTTC. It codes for CASSIGQGNYGYTF.

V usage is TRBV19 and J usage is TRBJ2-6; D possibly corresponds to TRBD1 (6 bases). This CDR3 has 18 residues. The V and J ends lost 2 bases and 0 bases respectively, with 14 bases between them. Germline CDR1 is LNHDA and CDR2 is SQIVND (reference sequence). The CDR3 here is CASSILGQFSSGANVLTF. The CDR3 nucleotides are TGTGCCAGTAGTATATTAGGACAGTTCAGCTCTGGGGCCAACGTCCTGACTTTC.

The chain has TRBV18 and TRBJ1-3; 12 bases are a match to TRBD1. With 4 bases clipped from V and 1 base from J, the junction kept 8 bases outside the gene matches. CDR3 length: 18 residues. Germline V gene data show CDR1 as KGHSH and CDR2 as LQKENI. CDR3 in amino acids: CASSRLGTGGESGNTIYF. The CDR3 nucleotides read TGTGCCAGCTCACGTTTGGGGACAGGGGGCGAATCTGGAAACACCATATATTTT.

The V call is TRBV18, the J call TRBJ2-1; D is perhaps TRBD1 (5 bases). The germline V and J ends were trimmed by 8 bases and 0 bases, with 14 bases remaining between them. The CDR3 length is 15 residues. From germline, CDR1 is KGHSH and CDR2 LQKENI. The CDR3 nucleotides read TGTGCCAGCGCACAGGTTGGCGGCTCCTACAATGAGCAGTTCTTC. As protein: CASAQVGGSYNEQFF.